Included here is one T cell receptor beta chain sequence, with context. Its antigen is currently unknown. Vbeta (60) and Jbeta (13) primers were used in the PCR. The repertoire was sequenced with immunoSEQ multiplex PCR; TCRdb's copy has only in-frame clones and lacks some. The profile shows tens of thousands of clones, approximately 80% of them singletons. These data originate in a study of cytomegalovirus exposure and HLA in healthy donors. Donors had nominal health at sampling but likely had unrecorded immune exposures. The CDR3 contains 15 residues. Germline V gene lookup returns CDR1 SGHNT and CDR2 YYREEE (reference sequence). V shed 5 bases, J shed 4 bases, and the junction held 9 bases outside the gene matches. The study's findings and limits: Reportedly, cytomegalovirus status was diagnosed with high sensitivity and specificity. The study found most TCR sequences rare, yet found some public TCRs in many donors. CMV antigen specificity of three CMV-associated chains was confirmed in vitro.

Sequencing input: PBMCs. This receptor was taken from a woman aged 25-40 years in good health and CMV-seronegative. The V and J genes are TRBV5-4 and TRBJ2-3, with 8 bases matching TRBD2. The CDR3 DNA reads TGTGCCAGCAGTTCTGCGAGCGGGAGCCCAGATACGCAGTATTTT. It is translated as CASSSASGSPDTQYF.